The 5 T cell receptor beta chains below were found in one sample sequenced in a study of OX40 agonist ivuxolimab in advanced cancers. Profiling relied on immunoSEQ multiplex PCR, and the TCRdb table lists in-frame clones only, not all of them. This table holds about 73,000 clones, around 90% found once. The source material was CD4+ or CD8+ T cells sorted from blood, sampled in a trial of the OX40 agonist ivuxolimab. The receptors originated from an adult with an advanced solid tumor such as melanoma, head and neck, liver or kidney cancer.

V usage is TRBV19 and J usage is TRBJ2-3, with D unresolved. CDR3 length equals 12 residues. The V and J ends lost 7 bases and 6 bases respectively, with 11 bases between them. Germline assignment: CDR1 LNHDA and CDR2 SQIVND (reference sequence). The CDR3 sequence is CASTQTGDTQYF. CDR3 DNA: TGTGCCAGTACCCAGACCGGGGATACGCAGTATTTT.

This clone has only one observation. This sequence joins TRBV11-2 and TRBJ2-5, with 7 nucleotides matching TRBD2. The V segment lost 5 bases and the J segment 2 bases; nucleotides outside the gene matches: 11. This CDR3 is built from 16 residues. Per germline, CDR1 SGHAT and CDR2 FQNNGV. The CDR3 spells CASSLMRASGQETQYF. Here the CDR3 DNA reads TGTGCCAGCAGCCTGATGAGGGCTAGCGGACAAGAGACCCAGTACTTC.

This sequence joins TRBV5-8 and TRBJ2-3; D is unclear. Trimming shortened V by 4 bases and J by 4 bases, and 16 bases separated the two germline ends. Germline V lookup: CDR1 SGHTS, CDR2 YDEGEE. The CDR3 extends over 15 amino acids. This CDR3 is CASSPPGLRPDTQYF. The CDR3 bases are TGTGCCAGCAGCCCCCCCGGCCTAAGACCAGATACGCAGTATTTT.

V and J are TRBV6-1 and TRBJ1-5; 7 bases fit TRBD1. The CDR3 is 14 residues long. V was clipped by 5 bases and J by 6 bases; unmatched bases: 7. Germline V gene sequence: CDR1 MNHNS, CDR2 SASEGT. The CDR3 bases are TGTGCCAGCAGTCACCGACAGGGAACTCAGCCCCAGCATTTT. This sequence encodes CASSHRQGTQPQHF.

V and J are TRBV11-2 and TRBJ2-7; TRBD1 matches at 9 bases. The CDR3 loop spans 14 amino acids. Germline V gene sequence: CDR1 SGHAT, CDR2 FQNNGV. Unmatched junction bases numbered 5, after V lost 5 bases and J lost 3 bases. The CDR3, as DNA: TGTGCCAGCAGCATGGGACAGGGCGACTACGAGCAGTACTTC. This codes for CASSMGQGDYEQYF.